This T cell receptor beta chain is from a study of blood T cell repertoires in COVID-19. The repertoire was sequenced with immunoSEQ multiplex PCR; TCRdb's copy has only in-frame clones and lacks some. The sample lists about 70,000 clones; roughly 76% were seen once. From germline, CDR1 is MNHEY and CDR2 SMNVEV (reference sequence). J gave up 3 bases and V 6 bases, and 6 bases lay outside the gene matches. The CDR3 spans 14 residues. The specimen was peripheral blood. The chain is built from TRBV27 and TRBJ2-7, with 9 bases fitting TRBD1. This clonotype originated in a woman in her seventies with acute or convalescent COVID-19. This CDR3 is CASSKRDRVYEQYF. The CDR3 coding sequence is TGTGCCAGCAGCAAAAGGGACAGGGTCTACGAGCAGTACTTC.